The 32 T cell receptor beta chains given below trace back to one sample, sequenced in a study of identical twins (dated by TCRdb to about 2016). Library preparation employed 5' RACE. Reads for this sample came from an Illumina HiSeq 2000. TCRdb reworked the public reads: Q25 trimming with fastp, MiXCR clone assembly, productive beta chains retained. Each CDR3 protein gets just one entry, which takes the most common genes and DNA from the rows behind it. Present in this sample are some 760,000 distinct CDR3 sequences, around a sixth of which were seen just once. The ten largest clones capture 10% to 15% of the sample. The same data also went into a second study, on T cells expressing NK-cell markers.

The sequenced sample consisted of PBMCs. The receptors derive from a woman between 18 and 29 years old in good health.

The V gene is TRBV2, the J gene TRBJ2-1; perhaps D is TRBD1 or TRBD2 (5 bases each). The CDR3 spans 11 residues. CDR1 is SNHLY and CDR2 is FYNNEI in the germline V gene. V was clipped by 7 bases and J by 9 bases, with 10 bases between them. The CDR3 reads CASNLGVEQFF. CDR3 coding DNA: TGTGCCAGCAACCTGGGGGTTGAGCAGTTCTTC.

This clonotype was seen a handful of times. As DNA, the CDR3 is TGTGCCAGCATGAGACAGAAGAACACTGAAGCTTTCTTT. This gives the protein CASMRQKNTEAFF. The chain has TRBV12-3 or TRBV12-4 and TRBJ1-1, with D perhaps TRBD1 (5 bases). Trimming took off 7 bases at V and 1 base at J, with 10 bases between the two ends. The CDR3 has 13 residues.

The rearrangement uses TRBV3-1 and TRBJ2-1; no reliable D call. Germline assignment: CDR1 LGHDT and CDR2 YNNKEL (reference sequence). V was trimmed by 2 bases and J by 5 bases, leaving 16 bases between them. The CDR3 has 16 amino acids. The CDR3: CASSQQVMLANNEQFF. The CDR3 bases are TGTGCCAGCAGCCAACAGGTCATGCTCGCTAACAATGAGCAGTTCTTC.

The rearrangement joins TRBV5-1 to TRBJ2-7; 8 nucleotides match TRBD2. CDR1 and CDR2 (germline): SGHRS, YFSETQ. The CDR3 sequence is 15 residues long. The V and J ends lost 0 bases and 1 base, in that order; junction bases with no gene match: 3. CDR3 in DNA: TGCGCCAGCAGCTTGGGCGGCGGGAGGTCCTACGAGCAGTACTTC. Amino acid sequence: CASSLGGGRSYEQYF.

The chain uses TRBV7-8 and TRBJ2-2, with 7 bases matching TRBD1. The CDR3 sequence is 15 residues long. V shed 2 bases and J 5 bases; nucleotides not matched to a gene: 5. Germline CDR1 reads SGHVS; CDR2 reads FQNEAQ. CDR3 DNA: TGTGCCAGCAGCTTACGGGACAGAAAGACCGGGGAGCTGTTTTTT. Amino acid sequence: CASSLRDRKTGELFF.

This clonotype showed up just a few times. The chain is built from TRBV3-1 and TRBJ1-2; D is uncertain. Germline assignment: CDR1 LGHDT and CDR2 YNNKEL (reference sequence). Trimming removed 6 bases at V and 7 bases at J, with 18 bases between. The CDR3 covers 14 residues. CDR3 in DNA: TGTGCCAGCAGACCAGAGATCGGGGAATCTGGCTACACCTTC. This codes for CASRPEIGESGYTF.

Written as DNA, the CDR3 is TGTGCCAGCAGTTCGACTAGCGGGGGGGGCAATGAGCAGTTCTTC. Residues: CASSSTSGGGNEQFF. V usage is TRBV6-5 and J usage is TRBJ2-1; 14 bases are a match to TRBD2. The V gene end was trimmed by 4 bases and the J gene end by 6 bases; junction bases not matched to a gene: 2. The V gene's germline CDR1 is MNHEY and CDR2 SVGAGI. This CDR3 region has 15 residues.

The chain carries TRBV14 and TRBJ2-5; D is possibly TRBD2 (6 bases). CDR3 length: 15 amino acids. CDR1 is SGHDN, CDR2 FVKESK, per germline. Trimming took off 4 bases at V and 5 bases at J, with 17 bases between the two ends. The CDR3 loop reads CASSRRGYLRETQYF. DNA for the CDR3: TGTGCCAGCAGCCGGAGGGGCTACCTGCGGGAGACCCAGTACTTC.

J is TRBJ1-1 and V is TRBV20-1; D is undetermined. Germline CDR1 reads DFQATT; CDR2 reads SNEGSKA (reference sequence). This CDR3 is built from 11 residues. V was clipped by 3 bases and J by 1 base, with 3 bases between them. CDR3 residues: CSASQNTEAFF. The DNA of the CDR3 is TGCAGTGCTAGTCAGAACACTGAAGCTTTCTTT.

CDR3 in amino acids: CASSASGRPTDTQYF. The CDR3 DNA follows: TGCGCCAGCAGCGCTAGCGGGAGACCCACAGATACGCAGTATTTT. The J gene is TRBJ2-3, the V gene TRBV10-1; 10 bases are a match to TRBD2. With 6 bases clipped from V and 2 bases from J, the junction kept 5 bases outside the gene matches. This CDR3 region has 15 residues. Germline CDR1 is WNHNN and CDR2 is SYGVQD (reference sequence).

The CDR3 nucleotides read TGTGCCAGCAGCCTCCGGGACAGTCTTTACAATGAGCAGTTCTTC. This codes for CASSLRDSLYNEQFF. The rearrangement links TRBV2 to TRBJ2-1; the match to TRBD1 covers 7 bases. Germline V gene sequence: CDR1 SNHLY, CDR2 FYNNEI. The CDR3 is 15 residues long. V shed 6 bases, J shed 4 bases, and the junction held 9 bases outside the gene matches.

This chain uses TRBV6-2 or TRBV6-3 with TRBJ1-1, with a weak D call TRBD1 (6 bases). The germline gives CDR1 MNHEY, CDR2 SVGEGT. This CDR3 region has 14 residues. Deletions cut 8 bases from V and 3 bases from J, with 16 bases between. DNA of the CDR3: TGTGCCAGCGGAGACAGGAAAAGGTACACTGAAGCTTTCTTT. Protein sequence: CASGDRKRYTEAFF.

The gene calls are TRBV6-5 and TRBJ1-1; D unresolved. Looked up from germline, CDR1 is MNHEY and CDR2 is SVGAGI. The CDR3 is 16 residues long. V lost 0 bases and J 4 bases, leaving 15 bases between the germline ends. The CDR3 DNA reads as TGTGCCAGCAGTTACTCACCGACCTGGGGTCCCACTGAAGCTTTCTTT. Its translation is CASSYSPTWGPTEAFF.

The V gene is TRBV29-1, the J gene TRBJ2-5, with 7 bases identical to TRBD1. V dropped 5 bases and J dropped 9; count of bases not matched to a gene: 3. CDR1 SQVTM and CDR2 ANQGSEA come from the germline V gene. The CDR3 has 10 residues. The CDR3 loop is CSVPGTAQYF. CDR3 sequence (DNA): TGCAGCGTTCCCGGGACAGCCCAGTACTTC.

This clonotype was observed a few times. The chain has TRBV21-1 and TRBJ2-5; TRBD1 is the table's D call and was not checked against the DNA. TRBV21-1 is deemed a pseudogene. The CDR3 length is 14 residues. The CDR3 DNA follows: TGTGCCAGCAATTGGGGGGCAGCACAAGAGACCCAGTACTTC. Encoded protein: CASNWGAAQETQYF.

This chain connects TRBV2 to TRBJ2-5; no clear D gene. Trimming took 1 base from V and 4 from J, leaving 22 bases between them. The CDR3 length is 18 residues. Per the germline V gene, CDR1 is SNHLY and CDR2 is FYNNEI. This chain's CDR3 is CASSEGKLGRVQAETQYF. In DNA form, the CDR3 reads TGTGCCAGCAGTGAAGGGAAGCTGGGTCGAGTCCAGGCAGAGACCCAGTACTTC.

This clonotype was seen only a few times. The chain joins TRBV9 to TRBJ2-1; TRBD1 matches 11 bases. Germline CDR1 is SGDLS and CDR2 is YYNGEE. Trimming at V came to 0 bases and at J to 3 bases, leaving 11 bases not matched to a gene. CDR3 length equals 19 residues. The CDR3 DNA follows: TGTGCCAGCAGCGTAGCGGGGACAGGGGGACGAATAGTCTACAATGAGCAGTTCTTC. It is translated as CASSVAGTGGRIVYNEQFF.

The CDR3: CASRLGGAGSSGANVLTF. CDR3 nucleotide sequence: TGCGCCAGCCGTTTAGGGGGTGCAGGGAGCTCTGGGGCCAACGTCCTGACTTTC. J is TRBJ2-6 and V is TRBV10-1, with D perhaps matching TRBD1 (6 bases). CDR3 length: 18 amino acids. The germline gives CDR1 WNHNN, CDR2 SYGVQD (reference sequence). Trimming shortened V by 8 bases and J by 0 bases, and 20 bases separated the two germline ends.

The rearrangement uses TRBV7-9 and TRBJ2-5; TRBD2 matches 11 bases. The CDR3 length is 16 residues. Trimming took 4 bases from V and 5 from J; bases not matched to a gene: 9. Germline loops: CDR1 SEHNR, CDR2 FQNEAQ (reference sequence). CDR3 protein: CASSSLAGVRLETQYF. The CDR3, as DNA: TGTGCCAGCAGCTCACTAGCGGGAGTTCGTTTGGAGACCCAGTACTTC.

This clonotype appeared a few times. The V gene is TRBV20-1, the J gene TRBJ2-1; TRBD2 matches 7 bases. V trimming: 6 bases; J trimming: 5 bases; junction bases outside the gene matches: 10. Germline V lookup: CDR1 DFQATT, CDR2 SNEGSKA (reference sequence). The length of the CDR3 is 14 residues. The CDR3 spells CSALAGLTNNEQFF. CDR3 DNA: TGCAGTGCCCTCGCGGGACTAACAAACAATGAGCAGTTCTTC.

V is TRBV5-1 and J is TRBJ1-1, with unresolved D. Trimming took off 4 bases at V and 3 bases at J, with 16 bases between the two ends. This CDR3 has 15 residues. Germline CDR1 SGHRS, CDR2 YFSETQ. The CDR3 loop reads CASSLSGFLYTEAFF. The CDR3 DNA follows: TGCGCCAGCAGCCTGAGCGGCTTCTTGTACACTGAAGCTTTCTTT.

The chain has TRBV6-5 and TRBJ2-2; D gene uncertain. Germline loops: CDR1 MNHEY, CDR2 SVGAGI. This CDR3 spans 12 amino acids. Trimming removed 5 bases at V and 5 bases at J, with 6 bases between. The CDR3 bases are TGTGCCAGCAGTATGGGAACCGGGGAGCTGTTTTTT. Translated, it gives CASSMGTGELFF.

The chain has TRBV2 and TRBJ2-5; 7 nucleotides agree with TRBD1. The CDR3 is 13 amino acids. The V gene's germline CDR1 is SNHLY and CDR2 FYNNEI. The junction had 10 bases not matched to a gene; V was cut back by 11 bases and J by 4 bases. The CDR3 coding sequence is TGTGCCGCAGCAGGGGGTCAAAGAGAGACCCAGTACTTC. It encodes CAAAGGQRETQYF.

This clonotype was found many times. This CDR3 is CASSLGTSDYEQYF. CDR3 sequence (DNA): TGTGCCAGCAGTTTAGGGACTAGCGATTACGAGCAGTACTTC. The rearrangement uses TRBV12-3 or TRBV12-4 and TRBJ2-7; TRBD2 agrees at 9 bases. J was trimmed by 4 bases and V by 1 base; bases with no gene match: 2. CDR3 length equals 14 residues.

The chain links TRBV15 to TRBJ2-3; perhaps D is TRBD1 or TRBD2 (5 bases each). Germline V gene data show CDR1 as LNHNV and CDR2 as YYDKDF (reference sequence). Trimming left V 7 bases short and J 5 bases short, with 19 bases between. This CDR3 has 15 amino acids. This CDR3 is CATTERGSRGDTQYF. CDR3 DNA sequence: TGTGCCACCACCGAAAGGGGATCGAGGGGAGATACGCAGTATTTT.

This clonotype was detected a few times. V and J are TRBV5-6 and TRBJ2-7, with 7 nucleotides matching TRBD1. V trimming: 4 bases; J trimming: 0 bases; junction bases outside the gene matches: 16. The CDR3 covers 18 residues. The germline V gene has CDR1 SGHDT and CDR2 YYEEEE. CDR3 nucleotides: TGTGCCAGCAGCCCCTTGGGTAGAGGGGGCCCAATCTCCTACGAGCAGTACTTC. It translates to CASSPLGRGGPISYEQYF.

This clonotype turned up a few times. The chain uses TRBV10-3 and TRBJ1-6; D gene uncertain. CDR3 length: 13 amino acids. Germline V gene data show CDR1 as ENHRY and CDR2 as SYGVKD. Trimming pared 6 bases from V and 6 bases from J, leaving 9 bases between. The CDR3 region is CAIRDPINSPLHF. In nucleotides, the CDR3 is TGTGCCATCAGGGACCCGATTAATTCACCCCTCCACTTT.

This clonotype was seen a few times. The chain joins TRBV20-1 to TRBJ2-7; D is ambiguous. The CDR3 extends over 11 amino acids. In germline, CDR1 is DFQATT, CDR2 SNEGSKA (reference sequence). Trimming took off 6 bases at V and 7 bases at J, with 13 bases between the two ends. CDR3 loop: CSASMVWEQYF. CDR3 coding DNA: TGCAGTGCCAGCATGGTCTGGGAGCAGTACTTC.

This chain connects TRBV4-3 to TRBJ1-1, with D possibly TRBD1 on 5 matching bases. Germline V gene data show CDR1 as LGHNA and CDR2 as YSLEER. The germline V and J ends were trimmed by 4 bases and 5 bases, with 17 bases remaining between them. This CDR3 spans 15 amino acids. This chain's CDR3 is CASSPDQGRKTEAFF. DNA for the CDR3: TGCGCCAGCAGCCCCGACCAGGGAAGAAAAACTGAAGCTTTCTTT.

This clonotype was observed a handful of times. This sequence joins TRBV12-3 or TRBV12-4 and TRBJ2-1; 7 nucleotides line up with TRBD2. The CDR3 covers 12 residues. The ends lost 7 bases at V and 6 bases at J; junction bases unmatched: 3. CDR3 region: CASTWTSNEQFF. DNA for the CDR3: TGTGCCAGCACCTGGACTAGCAATGAGCAGTTCTTC.

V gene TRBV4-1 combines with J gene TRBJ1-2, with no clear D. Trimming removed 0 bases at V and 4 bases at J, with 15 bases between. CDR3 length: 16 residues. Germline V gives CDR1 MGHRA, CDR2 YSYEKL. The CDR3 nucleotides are TGCGCCAGCAGCCAAGAAGGAACAGCCAAGAGCTATGGCTACACCTTC. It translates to CASSQEGTAKSYGYTF.

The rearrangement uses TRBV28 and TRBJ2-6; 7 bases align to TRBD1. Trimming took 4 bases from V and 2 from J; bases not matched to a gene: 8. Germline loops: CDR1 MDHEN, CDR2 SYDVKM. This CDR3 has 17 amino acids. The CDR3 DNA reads TGTGCCAGCAGTTCAGACAGGGACCTCCCTGGGGCCAACGTCCTGACTTTC. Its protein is CASSSDRDLPGANVLTF.